This T cell receptor (beta chain) was sequenced in a study of blood T cell repertoires in COVID-19. Assay used: immunoSEQ multiplex PCR; TCRdb lists only in-frame clones, some missing. This sample carries approximately 290,000 clones, about 80% of them seen once, and the ten largest clones take 15% to 18%. The CDR3 has 15 amino acids. The germline CDR1 and CDR2 sequences are SGHTA and FQGNSA. The V end lost 3 bases, the J end lost 1 base, and 11 bases lay between the germline ends. The sequence derives from a person aged 65 to 79 with COVID-19, enrolled during active disease. The V and J genes are TRBV7-2 and TRBJ2-3; D may be TRBD1 (6 bases). What was sequenced was peripheral blood. CDR3 DNA sequence: TGTGCCAGCAGCTTTCAGGGGCAGGGCACAGATACGCAGTATTTT. Translation: CASSFQGQGTDTQYF.